These 2 T cell receptor beta chains came from one sample sequenced in a study of technical replicates of blood from several donors. TCRdb's table, derived via immunoSEQ multiplex PCR, lists solely in-frame clones and lacks some. The sample shows 90,000 to 100,000 clones, around 96% of them seen only once. Specimen: T cells isolated from PBMCs. The receptors were sampled from a human donor in good health.

The V and J genes are TRBV9 and TRBJ2-7; possibly TRBD2 for D (6 bases). Looked up from germline, CDR1 is SGDLS and CDR2 is YYNGEE. The CDR3 is 15 residues long. The V end was cut by 0 bases, the J end by 6 bases, with 16 bases between. The CDR3 bases are TGTGCCAGCAGCGTAGAGTCCGGGGACTGGAGCGAGCAGTACTTC. It encodes CASSVESGDWSEQYF. Based on the CDR3 plus reference TRBV9 and TRBJ2-7, the full variable domain is DSGVTQTPKHLITATGQRVTLRCSPRSGDLSVYWYQQSLDQGLQFLIQYYNGEERAKGNILERFSAQQFPDLHSELNLSSLELGDSALYFCASSVESGDWSEQYFGPGTRLTVT.

The CDR3 is CAISVGGGRTYEQYF. In DNA, the CDR3 is TGTGCCATCAGTGTTGGAGGCGGGAGGACCTACGAGCAGTACTTC. This sequence joins TRBV10-3 and TRBJ2-7; 8 nucleotides line up with TRBD2. Germline CDR1 ENHRY, CDR2 SYGVKD. The CDR3 is made up of 15 amino acids. V was clipped by 4 bases and J by 2 bases; unmatched bases: 7.